This TCR beta chain was documented in a study of OX40 agonist ivuxolimab in advanced cancers. The germline V gene has CDR1 SSHAT and CDR2 FNYEAQ (reference sequence). There are 15 residues in the CDR3. The V and J ends lost 4 bases and 1 base respectively, with 12 bases between them. Generated by immunoSEQ multiplex PCR, the TCRdb table keeps only in-frame clones and is missing some. This table has about 80,000 clones, 88% appearing once. The chain recombines TRBV7-7 with TRBJ2-3, with no clear D. This material consisted of CD4+ or CD8+ T cells sorted from blood, taken in a trial of the OX40 agonist ivuxolimab. The receptor was isolated from an adult with an advanced solid tumor such as melanoma, head and neck, liver or kidney cancer. CDR3 DNA: TGTGCCAGCAGCTCCGGGTTTATGGGCACAGATACGCAGTATTTT. Translation: CASSSGFMGTDTQYF.